This TCR beta chain stems from a study of T cells after yellow fever vaccination. A remark on this clonotype: Antigen unknown. A much larger clone lies one base from this, so it may be a read error.

Study-wide results and caveats: Contamination by abundant bulk-population clonotypes could be present in FACS-sorted repertoires. Researchers report a weaker secondary response that nonetheless peaked faster, day 5 versus 15.

Conversion of TCR transcripts into cDNA relied on 5'RACE template switching, which added a universal primer site and UMIs. One entry per CDR3 protein, called by TCRdb with MiXCR from the 5' RACE reads. The table shows around 360,000 distinct CDR3 sequences, with under 14% occurring only once. The germline V gene encodes CDR1 SGHVS and CDR2 FNYEAQ. The CDR3 is 16 amino acids. This material consisted of PBMCs, taken on the day of the first yellow fever vaccination. The chain couples TRBV7-6 to TRBJ2-7; 11 bases agree with TRBD2. This TCR came from a man younger than 35 who received the YFV17D yellow fever vaccine. CDR3 DNA: TGTGCCAGCAGCTCCAAACTAGCGGGGGCTCACTACGAGCCGTACGTC. Translation: CASSSKLAGAHYEPYV.